The 27 T cell receptor beta chains given below trace back to one sample, sequenced in a study of blood T cells in healthy people across ages. Primers used in a second PCR of roughly 7 to 12 cycles were a sample-barcoded 5' primer and a J-beta primer mix. TCRdb ran MiXCR on the 5' RACE reads and lists one entry per CDR3 protein. Here the sample spans about 930,000 distinct CDR3 sequences, roughly 29% being singletons. The same sample was also studied in work on T cells of mothers and their children.

Sample: blood. The source of these receptors is a woman aged 35 to 49 in good health.

Concerning this clonotype: A much larger clone is a single base away; this may be a read error. The chain has TRBV27 and TRBJ2-1, with D tentatively TRBD1 or TRBD2 (6 bases each). The CDR3 runs to 15 residues. Germline V gives CDR1 MNHEY, CDR2 SMNVEV (reference sequence). CDR3 residues: CAGSPLGGTHNEQFF. In DNA, the CDR3 is TGTGCCGGCAGTCCTTTAGGGGGGACGCACAATGAGCAGTTCTTC.

In the case of this clonotype: One base away lies a much larger clone, so this may be a sequencing read error. The V gene is TRBV7-3, the J gene TRBJ2-7; perhaps TRBD2 as D (6 bases). This CDR3 spans 14 amino acids. In germline, CDR1 is SGHTA, CDR2 FQGTGA. Written as DNA, the CDR3 is TGTGCCGGCAGCCGGACCGGGACTGCTGAGAAGCAGTACTTC. This translates into CAGSRTGTAEKQYF.

This chain links TRBV9 with TRBJ1-1; D possibly corresponds to TRBD1 (6 bases). This CDR3 region has 15 residues. Trimming took 0 bases from V and 6 from J, leaving 15 bases between them. The germline V gene encodes CDR1 SGDLS and CDR2 YYNGEE. The CDR3 sequence: CASSVVGGSLSEAFF. Here the CDR3 DNA reads TGTGCCAGCAGCGTAGTGGGGGGCTCCCTATCTGAAGCTTTCTTT.

Regarding this clonotype: A much larger clone sits a single nucleotide away, making a read error possible. This chain connects TRBV5-6 to TRBJ2-1; 11 nucleotides agree with TRBD2. The J call may be mistaken, given a closer DNA end match to TRBJ2-7. Germline V gives CDR1 SGHDT, CDR2 YYEEEE. The CDR3 is made up of 15 amino acids. CDR3 nucleotides: TGTGCCAGCAGCATAGCGGGGGGGCCTTACAATGAGCAGTACTTC. Amino acids: CASSIAGGPYNEQYF.

This clonotype was counted at least ten times. V gene TRBV20-1 combines with J gene TRBJ2-5; 9 bases map to TRBD1. V shed 6 bases and J 5 bases; nucleotides not matched to a gene: 10. The germline gives CDR1 DFQATT, CDR2 SNEGSKA (reference sequence). The CDR3 is made up of 14 amino acids. The CDR3 spells CSAETGGSGETQYF. For the CDR3, the DNA is TGCAGTGCAGAAACAGGGGGCTCGGGGGAGACCCAGTACTTC.

In this sample, this clonotype turned up many times. The V and J genes are TRBV20-1 and TRBJ2-7; TRBD2 matches 8 bases. Germline V lookup: CDR1 DFQATT, CDR2 SNEGSKA (reference sequence). Losses at the gene ends were 3 bases for V and 0 bases for J; bases not matched to a gene: 7. The CDR3 has 15 residues. In DNA form, the CDR3 reads TGCAGTGCTAGGGGTGGGCGGGGGGCCTCCTACGAGCAGTACTTC. Translating gives CSARGGRGASYEQYF.

This clonotype turned up a few times. The gene calls are TRBV7-2 and TRBJ2-3; the D is unclear. This CDR3 spans 17 amino acids. CDR1 is SGHTA, CDR2 FQGNSA, per germline. V lost 5 bases and J lost 4, with 22 bases in between. The CDR3 nucleotides are TGTGCCAGCAGCCTACTAACCGTTGGCCCCCAGGCAGATACGCAGTATTTT. Protein sequence: CASSLLTVGPQADTQYF.

This clonotype was detected a few times. It is likely a read error: a sequence one base away is far more abundant. The V call is TRBV7-2, the J call TRBJ2-7, with 10 bases aligning to TRBD1. The junction had 3 bases not matched to a gene; V was cut back by 6 bases and J by 1 base. This CDR3 contains 14 residues. In germline, CDR1 is SGHTA, CDR2 FQGNSA. The CDR3 loop reads CASRRDRGSYEQYF. CDR3 bases: TGTGCCAGCAGGCGGGACAGGGGATCCTACGAGCAGTACTTC.

V gene TRBV2 combines with J gene TRBJ1-2; D might be TRBD1 (6 bases). The CDR3 has 14 residues. With 6 bases removed from V and 4 bases from J, the gap between germline ends came to 15 bases. CDR1 and CDR2 from the germline V gene are SNHLY and FYNNEI. CDR3 residues: CASRVAGVAYGYTF. Here the CDR3 DNA reads TGTGCCAGCAGGGTGGCAGGGGTGGCCTATGGCTACACCTTC.

V gene TRBV7-9 combines with J gene TRBJ1-1; no clear D gene. Per germline, CDR1 SEHNR and CDR2 FQNEAQ (reference sequence). CDR3 length equals 12 residues. V was shortened by 3 bases and J by 7 bases, with 9 bases between the two germline ends. CDR3 coding DNA: TGTGCCAGCAGCTTTTCCCTTAGTGAAGCTTTCTTT. Translation: CASSFSLSEAFF.

This clonotype has ten or more counts. V usage is TRBV20-1 and J usage is TRBJ1-2, with 7 bases lining up with TRBD1. Germline lookup yields CDR1 DFQATT and CDR2 SNEGSKA (reference sequence). The V segment lost 4 bases and the J segment 0 bases; nucleotides outside the gene matches: 2. This CDR3 is built from 13 residues. In nucleotides, the CDR3 is TGCAGTGCTATGGACAGGACTAACTATGGCTACACCTTC. This sequence encodes CSAMDRTNYGYTF.

The chain couples TRBV6-1 to TRBJ1-2, with a weak D call TRBD1 (6 bases). Germline CDR1 and CDR2: MNHNS and SASEGT. The CDR3 consists of 15 residues. V lost 6 bases and J lost 2, with 16 bases in between. CDR3 amino acids: CASSPDPTGNYGYTF. CDR3 DNA sequence: TGTGCCAGCAGCCCGGACCCGACAGGCAACTATGGCTACACCTTC.

This clonotype showed up many times. The chain uses TRBV7-2 and TRBJ2-7, with 8 positions matching TRBD1. The CDR3 runs 15 residues. The J segment lost 1 base and the V segment lost 3 bases, leaving 5 bases of the junction unmatched. Germline CDR1 SGHTA, CDR2 FQGNSA. CDR3 in DNA: TGTGCCAGCAGCTTGGAGGGGACAGGTTCCTACGAGCAGTACTTC. It yields the protein CASSLEGTGSYEQYF.

This clonotype has more than one count but fewer than ten. A read error is possible here, since a much larger clone lies one base away. The chain carries TRBV29-1 and TRBJ2-1; possibly TRBD2 for D (6 bases). The ends were cut back, 4 bases at V and 13 bases at J, with 17 bases in the middle. Germline V gives CDR1 SQVTM, CDR2 ANQGSEA. This CDR3 is 12 amino acids long. The CDR3 sequence is CSVVRSGETQFF. In DNA, the CDR3 is TGCAGCGTTGTTCGTAGCGGTGAGACCCAGTTCTTC.

The chain is built from TRBV7-2 and TRBJ1-6, with D hard to call. Germline CDR1 and CDR2: SGHTA and FQGNSA. V lost 2 bases to trimming and J lost 6 bases, with 8 bases between them. CDR3 size: 14 residues. CDR3 amino acids: CASSLIVSNSPLHF. In nucleotides, the CDR3 is TGTGCCAGCAGCTTAATCGTCAGTAATTCACCCCTCCACTTT. Supplemented by reference TRBV7-2 and TRBJ1-6, the full variable domain reads GAGVSQSPSNKVTEKGKDVELRCDPISGHTALYWYRQSLGQGLEFLIYFQGNSAPDKSGLPSDRFSAERTGGSVSTLTIQRTQQEDSAVYLCASSLIVSNSPLHFGNGTRLTVT.

The table lists this clonotype with many counts. The chain is built from TRBV7-8 and TRBJ2-5; D is possibly TRBD1 or TRBD2 (5 bases each). This CDR3 has 16 amino acids. Germline V gene sequence: CDR1 SGHVS, CDR2 FQNEAQ. The V gene lost 6 bases and the J gene lost 3 bases, with 20 bases spanning the gap. The CDR3 is CASSQRGVVGEETQYF. The CDR3 DNA sequence: TGTGCCAGCAGTCAGAGGGGAGTAGTAGGAGAAGAGACCCAGTACTTC. Based on the CDR3 plus reference TRBV7-8 and TRBJ2-5, the full variable domain is GAGVSQSPRYKVAKRGQDVALRCDPISGHVSLFWYQQALGQGPEFLTYFQNEAQLDKSGLPSDRFFAERPEGSVSTLKIQRTQQEDSAVYLCASSQRGVVGEETQYFGPGTRLLVL.

V usage is TRBV14 and J usage is TRBJ2-5; TRBD1 matches 10 bases. TRBJ2-7 explains the end of the DNA better; the J call may be wrong. CDR3 length: 15 amino acids. Germline CDR1 reads SGHDN; CDR2 reads FVKESK. CDR3 bases: TGTGCCAGCAGCCTACGACAGGGGGCCCTTTACGAGCAGTACTTC. It translates to CASSLRQGALYEQYF.

V and J are TRBV12-3 or TRBV12-4 and TRBJ1-4; D gene uncertain. Trimming took 8 bases from V and 5 from J, leaving 15 bases between them. The CDR3 consists of 14 residues. CDR3 DNA sequence: TGTGCCAGCCGACCTCTGGGTCCGAATGAAAAACTGTTTTTT. Translating gives CASRPLGPNEKLFF.

About this clonotype: A read error may explain this, as a much larger clone is one base away. The V call is TRBV9, the J call TRBJ2-2, with D possibly matching TRBD2 (5 bases). This CDR3 is built from 12 residues. The germline gives CDR1 SGDLS, CDR2 YYNGEE. CDR3 sequence: CASSTSTGERFF. The CDR3 nucleotides are TGTGCCAGCAGCACCTCCACCGGGGAGCGGTTTTTT.

The chain has TRBV7-9 and TRBJ1-1, with no clear D. V was pared by 2 bases and J by 0 bases, with 16 bases between. Germline CDR1 reads SEHNR; CDR2 reads FQNEAQ (reference sequence). The CDR3 totals 17 residues. CDR3 sequence: CASSLTFEGAMNTEAFF. CDR3 bases: TGTGCCAGCAGCTTAACGTTTGAGGGAGCGATGAACACTGAAGCTTTCTTT. Supplemented by reference TRBV7-9 and TRBJ1-1, the full variable domain reads DTGVSQNPRHKITKRGQNVTFRCDPISEHNRLYWYRQTLGQGPEFLTYFQNEAQLEKSRLLSDRFSAERPKGSFSTLEIQRTEQGDSAMYLCASSLTFEGAMNTEAFFGQGTRLTVV.

This clonotype has at least ten counts. This chain uses TRBV10-3 with TRBJ2-5; 7 nucleotides align to TRBD2. V shed 4 bases and J 8 bases; nucleotides not matched to a gene: 16. CDR1 ENHRY and CDR2 SYGVKD come from the germline V gene. The CDR3 is 16 residues long. CDR3 region: CAISGPPAGDRSTQYF. CDR3 nucleotides: TGTGCCATCAGTGGACCCCCGGCGGGGGATAGGAGCACCCAGTACTTC.

The chain combines TRBV20-1 with TRBJ2-7; no clear D gene. This CDR3 spans 15 amino acids. The germline V and J ends were trimmed by 0 bases and 0 bases, with 12 bases remaining between them. The V gene's germline CDR1 is DFQATT and CDR2 SNEGSKA (reference sequence). CDR3 amino acids: CSARDGRRSSYEQYF. The CDR3 DNA reads TGCAGTGCTAGAGATGGGCGGCGGAGCTCCTACGAGCAGTACTTC.

The rearrangement links TRBV6-5 to TRBJ2-4, with 8 nucleotides matching TRBD1. The CDR3 runs to 20 residues. Germline V lookup: CDR1 MNHEY, CDR2 SVGAGI. Unmatched junction bases numbered 13, after V lost 0 bases and J lost 0 bases. CDR3 in DNA: TGTGCCAGCAGTTACTCGATACGGACAGGGATGACAGGAGCCAAAAACATTCAGTACTTC. It is translated as CASSYSIRTGMTGAKNIQYF.

This chain joins TRBV10-3 and TRBJ2-1; 11 nucleotides line up with TRBD1. This CDR3 contains 16 residues. V gave up 6 bases and J gave up 5 bases; unmatched junction bases: 9. Germline V gives CDR1 ENHRY, CDR2 SYGVKD. The CDR3 bases are TGTGCCATCAGATCAAGCCCGGGACAGGGGGACAATGAGCAGTTCTTC. Translating it yields CAIRSSPGQGDNEQFF.

A remark on this clonotype: A much larger clone lies a single base off, so this may be a read error. The rearrangement uses TRBV7-2 and TRBJ2-6; D might be TRBD1 (5 bases). This CDR3 spans 14 amino acids. The germline gives CDR1 SGHTA, CDR2 FQGNSA. The CDR3 sequence: CASSPHSGANVRTF. The CDR3 DNA reads as TGTGCCAGCAGCCCGCACTCTGGGGCCAACGTCCGGACTTTC.

As to this clonotype: This may come from a read error, since a much larger clone is one base off. The rearrangement uses TRBV4-3 and TRBJ2-5; possibly TRBD2 for D (5 bases). From germline, CDR1 is LGHNA and CDR2 YSLEER. The CDR3 is 14 amino acids. V was clipped by 1 base and J by 7 bases, with 13 bases between them. This CDR3 is CASSQAHLGGTQYF. The CDR3 region has the DNA TGCGCCAGCAGCCAAGCTCATCTCGGAGGGACCCAGTACTTC.

Note on this clonotype: This could be a read error, since a much larger clone is one nucleotide away. V usage is TRBV12-3 or TRBV12-4 and J usage is TRBJ1-1; 8 positions match TRBD1. The CDR3 spans 13 residues. With 6 bases clipped from V and 10 bases from J, the junction kept 10 bases outside the gene matches. The CDR3 sequence is CASSPGQGGVAFF. The CDR3 DNA follows: TGTGCCAGCAGCCCCGGACAGGGCGGGGTAGCTTTCTTT.